Below, 30 T cell receptor beta chains from the same sample are listed, as sequenced in a study of shared clonotypes between healthy human individuals. Here immunoSEQ multiplex PCR was the method, and the copy in TCRdb shows in-frame clones only, minus some. Among roughly 1,500,000 clones listed, 95% to 99% were seen once. The specimen was naive CD4+ T cells sorted from blood. Noted subset: CD45RA+ positively selected. Every receptor here comes from a man aged 25 to 40 in good health.

The CDR3 loop is CASSQEGNRVYNEQFF. The DNA of the CDR3 is TGCGCCAGCAGCCAAGAAGGTAACAGGGTCTACAATGAGCAGTTCTTC. The V gene is TRBV4-3, the J gene TRBJ2-1, with TRBD1 as a possible D gene (6 bases). The germline V and J ends were trimmed by 0 bases and 3 bases, with 12 bases remaining between them. The germline gives CDR1 LGHNA, CDR2 YSLEER. The CDR3 has 16 amino acids.

The chain links TRBV5-1 to TRBJ2-2, with TRBD2 identical over 10 bases. The CDR3 is 17 residues long. Germline lookup yields CDR1 SGHRS and CDR2 YFSETQ. The junction had 8 bases not matched to a gene; V was cut back by 2 bases and J by 4 bases. Here the CDR3 DNA reads TGCGCCAGCAGCTTCGTAGCGGGAGGCACCCCCACCGGGGAGCTGTTTTTT. Protein: CASSFVAGGTPTGELFF.

This clone showed up just once. The chain carries TRBV28 and TRBJ1-1; no definite D call. V was shortened by 7 bases and J by 2 bases, with 17 bases between the two germline ends. Germline V gene data show CDR1 as MDHEN and CDR2 as SYDVKM. This CDR3 has 15 residues. The CDR3 is CASTTSGPTNTEAFF. The CDR3 region has the DNA TGTGCCAGCACCACTTCAGGACCTACCAACACTGAAGCTTTCTTT.

This chain joins TRBV15 and TRBJ2-1; TRBD1 matches 7 bases. Trimming took 4 bases from V and 1 from J; bases not matched to a gene: 7. This CDR3 is 16 amino acids long. Germline V gives CDR1 LNHNV, CDR2 YYDKDF (reference sequence). The CDR3 is CATSTGQAISYNEQFF. DNA for the CDR3: TGTGCCACCAGCACCGGACAGGCCATTTCCTACAATGAGCAGTTCTTC.

As to this clone: A junction end diverges from the germline sequence, so it may reflect a read error. V gene TRBV2 combines with J gene TRBJ1-5; D not certain. Germline V lookup: CDR1 SNHLY, CDR2 FYNNEI. This CDR3 region has 12 residues. This CDR3 reads CASTAGNPPQHF. DNA of the CDR3: TGTGCCAGCACGGCAGGCAATCCGCCCCAGCATTTT. Full variable domain (remainder filled in from reference TRBV2 and TRBJ1-5): EPEVTQTPSHQVTQMGQEVILRCVPISNHLYFYWYRQILGQKVEFLVSFYNNEISEKSEIFDDQFSVERPDGSNFTLKIRSTKLEDSAMYFCASTAGNPPQHFGDGTRLSIL.

Of note for this clone: At the DNA level, this CDR3 is encoded by other sequences in the same sample as well. The V and J genes are TRBV7-9 and TRBJ2-7; D is ambiguous. V lost 1 base and J lost 2, with 3 bases in between. Germline V lookup: CDR1 SEHNR, CDR2 FQNEAQ (reference sequence). The CDR3 has 12 amino acids. The CDR3 loop reads CASSLVTYEQYF. CDR3 DNA: TGTGCCAGCAGCTTAGTAACCTACGAGCAGTACTTC.

This clone was counted a single time. V gene TRBV4-3 combines with J gene TRBJ1-5; D is unresolved. Per the germline V gene, CDR1 is LGHNA and CDR2 is YSLEER. The CDR3 has 15 amino acids. The V gene lost 2 bases and the J gene lost 5 bases, with 13 bases spanning the gap. This chain's CDR3 is CASSQLPGTDQPQHF. The CDR3 DNA reads as TGCGCCAGCAGCCAACTTCCAGGCACCGATCAGCCCCAGCATTTT.

The chain carries TRBV11-2 and TRBJ2-7; TRBD2 aligns across 14 bases. J gave up 5 bases and V 5 bases, and 11 bases lay outside the gene matches. Germline V gene sequence: CDR1 SGHAT, CDR2 FQNNGV. The length of the CDR3 is 17 residues. The CDR3 reads CASSPIRLAGGSNEQYF. CDR3 nucleotide sequence: TGTGCCAGCAGCCCAATAAGACTAGCGGGAGGGAGCAACGAGCAGTACTTC.

The chain is built from TRBV5-4 and TRBJ1-3; tentative D call: TRBD1 (6 bases). Germline V gene data show CDR1 as SGHNT and CDR2 as YYREEE (reference sequence). Trimming left V 2 bases short and J 4 bases short, with 16 bases between. The CDR3 runs to 16 residues. In DNA form, the CDR3 reads TGTGCCAGCAGCTTACTGGGACAAGGGAACGGAAACACCATATATTTT. Translated: CASSLLGQGNGNTIYF.

The gene calls are TRBV7-6 and TRBJ2-4; D remains ambiguous. The CDR3 loop spans 15 amino acids. CDR1 is SGHVS and CDR2 is FNYEAQ in the germline V gene. V was cut by 5 bases and J by 0 bases, with 11 bases left in between. The CDR3 DNA reads TGTGCCAGCAGCCCAACGACCCTAGCCAAAAACATTCAGTACTTC. Its translation is CASSPTTLAKNIQYF. Full variable domain (rest looked up from reference TRBV7-6 and TRBJ2-4): GAGVSQSPRYKVTKRGQDVALRCDPISGHVSLYWYRQALGQGPEFLTYFNYEAQQDKSGLPNDRFSAERPEGSISTLTIQRTEQRDSAMYRCASSPTTLAKNIQYFGAGTRLSVL.

V and J are TRBV7-9 and TRBJ1-1; the D gene is possibly TRBD1 (5 bases). Germline V CDR1 and CDR2: SEHNR, FQNEAQ (reference sequence). V lost 8 bases and J 5 bases, leaving 18 bases between the germline ends. The CDR3 length is 14 residues. Written as DNA, the CDR3 is TGTGCCAGCTTCCTTCAGGGTGGGAGTACTGAAGCTTTCTTT. Its translation: CASFLQGGSTEAFF.

A note on this clone: The same CDR3 can be traced to other DNA sequences in this sample. This sequence joins TRBV2 and TRBJ1-5; 10 bases are shared with TRBD1. Germline trimming cut 6 bases from V and 4 bases from J; bases unmatched to any gene: 3. CDR1 and CDR2 from the germline V gene are SNHLY and FYNNEI. The CDR3 has 14 residues. This CDR3 is CASSGDRGNQPQHF. The CDR3 DNA follows: TGTGCCAGCAGCGGGGACAGGGGAAATCAGCCCCAGCATTTT.

Here the CDR3 reads CASSPIGQMSNQPQHF. The CDR3 DNA follows: TGTGCCAGCAGCCCAATCGGACAGATGAGCAATCAGCCCCAGCATTTT. This sequence joins TRBV7-2 and TRBJ1-5; possible D gene TRBD1, 6 bases. V was pared by 5 bases and J by 1 base, with 15 bases between. CDR1 is SGHTA, CDR2 FQGNSA, per germline. The CDR3 consists of 16 residues.

This clone was seen once. V usage is TRBV9 and J usage is TRBJ2-2, with D possibly being TRBD1 (6 bases). Germline CDR1 reads SGDLS; CDR2 reads YYNGEE. The CDR3 has 16 residues. V lost 6 bases to trimming and J lost 6 bases, with 21 bases between them. CDR3: CASTVGNREHSGELFF. The CDR3 region has the DNA TGTGCCAGCACGGTTGGAAACAGGGAACATTCCGGGGAGCTGTTTTTT.

This chain uses TRBV28 with TRBJ2-7, with 7 bases matching TRBD1. This CDR3 has 16 residues. Germline V CDR1 and CDR2: MDHEN, SYDVKM. The junction had 17 bases not matched to a gene; V was cut back by 6 bases and J by 6 bases. The CDR3: CASSTPSRQGRAEQYF. The CDR3 coding sequence is TGTGCCAGCAGCACCCCCTCGAGACAGGGTCGGGCCGAGCAGTACTTC.

About this clone: This sample includes further DNA sequences coding for the same CDR3. The J gene is TRBJ1-1, the V gene TRBV5-1; 10 bases align to TRBD1. Germline CDR1 reads SGHRS; CDR2 reads YFSETQ. The V gene end was trimmed by 4 bases and the J gene end by 5 bases; junction bases not matched to a gene: 5. The CDR3 length is 14 residues. CDR3: CASSIGTGDTEAFF. In DNA form, the CDR3 reads TGCGCCAGCAGCATCGGGACAGGGGATACTGAAGCTTTCTTT.

The chain couples TRBV4-2 to TRBJ1-2; tentative D call: TRBD1 (5 bases). The CDR3 contains 13 residues. CDR1 is LGHNA, CDR2 YNFKEQ, per germline. V was shortened by 5 bases and J by 4 bases, with 11 bases between the two germline ends. Written as DNA, the CDR3 is TGTGCCAGCAGCTCCAGGGTCCCCTATGGCTACACCTTC. Protein sequence: CASSSRVPYGYTF.

The rearrangement links TRBV28 to TRBJ2-7, with 8 bases lining up with TRBD2. Per the germline V gene, CDR1 is MDHEN and CDR2 is SYDVKM. Germline trimming cut 5 bases from V and 2 bases from J; bases unmatched to any gene: 8. The CDR3 runs to 15 residues. The CDR3 protein is CASSPGGLKTYEQYF. For the CDR3, the DNA is TGTGCCAGCAGTCCGGGGGGGCTAAAAACCTACGAGCAGTACTTC.

This sequence joins TRBV10-2 and TRBJ2-4; TRBD2 aligns across 12 bases. Unmatched junction bases numbered 5, after V lost 2 bases and J lost 6 bases. Germline CDR1 WSHSY, CDR2 SAAADI. This CDR3 is built from 16 residues. As DNA, the CDR3 is TGCGCCAGCAGTGAGCTAGCGGGAGGGGGTAGAAACATTCAGTACTTC. Residues: CASSELAGGGRNIQYF.

This chain uses TRBV5-4 with TRBJ2-3; 9 nucleotides align to TRBD2. This CDR3 contains 16 residues. V was pared by 4 bases and J by 3 bases, with 9 bases of the junction left unmatched. Germline V gives CDR1 SGHNT, CDR2 YYREEE (reference sequence). The CDR3 nucleotides are TGTGCCAGCAGCCTCTCAAGCGGGAGGAGGACAGATACGCAGTATTTT. Translation: CASSLSSGRRTDTQYF.

The V gene is TRBV6-1, the J gene TRBJ1-2; D remains ambiguous. Germline V lookup: CDR1 MNHNS, CDR2 SASEGT. There are 15 residues in the CDR3. Trimming removed 4 bases at V and 2 bases at J, with 14 bases between. The DNA of the CDR3 is TGTGCCAGCAGTGGCTGGCGGTGGCAGAACTATGGCTACACCTTC. Its protein is CASSGWRWQNYGYTF.

This chain connects TRBV19 to TRBJ1-2, with 12 bases aligning to TRBD1. The CDR3 consists of 18 residues. Germline CDR1 is LNHDA and CDR2 is SQIVND (reference sequence). Unmatched junction bases numbered 17, after V lost 7 bases and J lost 5 bases. CDR3 residues: CASTLRDRGRTSRYGYTF. Here the CDR3 DNA reads TGTGCCAGTACTCTACGGGACAGGGGGCGCACGTCGAGGTATGGCTACACCTTC.

This chain uses TRBV18 with TRBJ1-1; D call uncertain. Trimming removed 0 bases from V and 7 bases from J, with 12 bases in between. Germline V gene data show CDR1 as KGHSH and CDR2 as LQKENI. The CDR3 loop spans 14 amino acids. CDR3 region: CASSPPLGTIEAFF. Here the CDR3 DNA reads TGTGCCAGCTCACCACCTCTTGGAACGATTGAAGCTTTCTTT.

The chain couples TRBV7-2 to TRBJ1-5, with 7 nucleotides matching TRBD1. The CDR3 has 13 amino acids. The trim removed 3 bases at V and 5 bases at J, leaving 1 base unmatched. Germline assignment: CDR1 SGHTA and CDR2 FQGNSA. CDR3 amino acids: CASSFDRDQPQHF. The DNA of the CDR3 is TGTGCCAGCAGCTTTGACAGGGATCAGCCCCAGCATTTT.

J is TRBJ2-2 and V is TRBV7-7; 9 positions match TRBD1. This CDR3 comprises 15 residues. Germline loops: CDR1 SSHAT, CDR2 FNYEAQ (reference sequence). V gave up 4 bases and J gave up 7 bases; unmatched junction bases: 7. The DNA for the CDR3 is TGTGCCAGCAGCTGGGGACAGGGTCACATCGGGGAGCTGTTTTTT. Translated, it gives CASSWGQGHIGELFF.

Regarding this clone: The same CDR3 arises from other DNA sequences in this sample as well. The rearrangement uses TRBV9 and TRBJ2-7; TRBD1 might be the D (5 bases). Germline CDR1 SGDLS, CDR2 YYNGEE. Trimming pared 4 bases from V and 0 bases from J, leaving 11 bases between. The CDR3 extends over 14 amino acids. CDR3 coding DNA: TGTGCCAGCAGCACCCAGGGCTCCTCCTACGAGCAGTACTTC. This encodes CASSTQGSSYEQYF.

V gene TRBV7-8 combines with J gene TRBJ2-5; 9 nucleotides match TRBD2. J lost 1 base, V lost 0 bases, and 3 bases had no gene match. Germline V gene data show CDR1 as SGHVS and CDR2 as FQNEAQ. CDR3 length: 16 residues. The DNA for the CDR3 is TGTGCCAGCAGCTTAGCGCTAGCGGGGACCCAAGAGACCCAGTACTTC. This codes for CASSLALAGTQETQYF.

The V call is TRBV5-1, the J call TRBJ2-3; 16 nucleotides agree with TRBD2. Germline loops: CDR1 SGHRS, CDR2 YFSETQ. Losses at the gene ends were 4 bases for V and 3 bases for J; bases not matched to a gene: 11. The CDR3 is made up of 19 amino acids. The CDR3 sequence is CASSRGTSGRAFATDTQYF. The CDR3 DNA reads TGCGCCAGCAGCCGCGGGACTAGCGGGAGGGCCTTTGCGACAGATACGCAGTATTTT.

J is TRBJ1-1 and V is TRBV6-5; D is ambiguous. The CDR3 runs to 16 residues. Germline values: CDR1 MNHEY, CDR2 SVGAGI. Trimming shortened V by 0 bases and J by 0 bases, and 11 bases separated the two germline ends. The CDR3 region is CASSYSTRILNTEAFF. DNA for the CDR3: TGTGCCAGCAGTTACTCGACGAGGATCTTGAACACTGAAGCTTTCTTT.

The rearrangement links TRBV5-3 to TRBJ2-7; D may be TRBD1 (5 bases). TRBV5-3 carries the ORF label, with uncertain function. The V gene lost 0 bases and the J gene lost 4 bases, with 14 bases spanning the gap. The CDR3 loop spans 15 amino acids. Here the CDR3 reads CARSLVYSTGYEQYF. The DNA of the CDR3 is TGTGCCAGAAGCTTGGTCTATAGCACAGGATACGAGCAGTACTTC.